The 21 T cell receptor beta chains presented below share a single source sample, sequenced in a study of STAT3 mutations in large granular lymphocyte leukemia. Study-wide points: At least one immunodominant TCR beta clonotype appeared in every T-cell large granular lymphocyte leukemia patient.

Some clones are missing from TCRdb's copy, which holds only in-frame ones; the method was immunoSEQ multiplex PCR. The sample holds about 1,300 clones, about 2.5% seen once. Their antigen targets remain unknown. Sequenced input: PBMCs. These receptors were collected from a human donor with T large granular lymphocyte leukemia. Some clones in this sample may be carry-over from other donors' samples.

This clone was found a few times. The chain carries TRBV29-1 and TRBJ1-2; maybe TRBD1 (5 bases). The germline CDR1 and CDR2 sequences are SQVTM and ANQGSEA. This CDR3 spans 13 amino acids. Trimming stripped 4 bases from V and 1 base from J, with 10 bases between. The CDR3 region has the DNA TGCAGCGTTGTAGCGACAGTTAACTATGGCTACACCTTC. Its translation: CSVVATVNYGYTF.

This clone was seen only a few times. This chain links TRBV29-1 with TRBJ1-4; D gene ambiguous. Between the trimmed V and J ends, which lost 3 bases and 0 bases, there was a span of 8 bases. CDR1 SQVTM and CDR2 ANQGSEA come from the germline V gene. The CDR3 has 14 amino acids. For the CDR3, the DNA is TGCAGCGTTGACAAATTTGCAACTAATGAAAAACTGTTTTTT. This gives the protein CSVDKFATNEKLFF. Using reference TRBV29-1 and TRBJ1-4 for the parts outside the CDR3, the full variable domain is SAVISQKPSRDICQRGTSLTIQCQVDSQVTMMFWYRQQPGQSLTLIATANQGSEATYESGFVIDKFPISRPNLTFSTLTVSNMSPEDSSIYLCSVDKFATNEKLFFGSGTQLSVL.

This clone was observed a few times. The gene calls are TRBV29-1 and TRBJ2-5; no clear D gene. Trimming removed 6 bases from V and 0 bases from J, with 2 bases in between. The length of the CDR3 is 10 residues. Germline CDR1 and CDR2: SQVTM and ANQGSEA. CDR3 loop: CSVDQETQYF. DNA of the CDR3: TGCAGCGTGGACCAAGAGACCCAGTACTTC.

J is TRBJ2-5 and V is TRBV19; the match to TRBD1 covers 8 bases. This CDR3 region has 15 residues. V trimming: 5 bases; J trimming: 9 bases; junction bases outside the gene matches: 14. The germline gives CDR1 LNHDA, CDR2 SQIVND (reference sequence). The CDR3 nucleotides read TGTGCCAGTAGTTCCCCCCGGACAGGGCAAGAATCCCAGTACTTC. It codes for CASSSPRTGQESQYF. Using reference TRBV19 and TRBJ2-5 for the parts outside the CDR3, the full variable domain is DGGITQSPKYLFRKEGQNVTLSCEQNLNHDAMYWYRQDPGQGLRLIYYSQIVNDFQKGDIAEGYSVSREKKESFPLTVTSAQKNPTAFYLCASSSPRTGQESQYFGPGTRLLVL.

This clone was observed a handful of times. Germline and junction disagree at one end, which may indicate a read error. The sample carries other DNA sequences with the same CDR3. V usage is TRBV5-4 and J usage is TRBJ2-7; D is possibly TRBD2 (6 bases). CDR1 and CDR2 from the germline V gene are SGHNT and YYREEE (reference sequence). The CDR3 spans 15 residues. This chain's CDR3 is CASSLGWDFGYEQYF. CDR3 in DNA: TGCGCCAGCAGCTTGGGGTGGGACTTCGGGTACGAGCAGTACTTC.

The chain combines TRBV30 with TRBJ2-2; the D is unclear. Germline V CDR1 and CDR2: GTSNPN, SVGIG (reference sequence). Between the trimmed V and J ends, which lost 5 bases and 1 base, there was a span of 14 bases. The CDR3 has 15 residues. CDR3 bases: TGTGCCTGGTTAATAGGAGAATTGAACACCGGGGAGCTGTTTTTT. Translation gives CAWLIGELNTGELFF.

This clone was detected a few times. CDR3 nucleotide sequence: TGTGCCAGCAGCTTTTTTCCAGGGGCCGATAATGAAAAACTGTTTTTT. Translating it yields CASSFFPGADNEKLFF. The rearrangement uses TRBV7-9 and TRBJ1-4, with D maybe TRBD1 (6 bases). V lost 3 bases and J lost 4, with 15 bases in between. There are 16 residues in the CDR3. CDR1 is SEHNR and CDR2 is FQNEAQ in the germline V gene (reference sequence).

In its sample, this clone was seen a few times. The chain employs TRBV5-6 and TRBJ1-1; D may be TRBD1 (6 bases). CDR1 is SGHDT and CDR2 is YYEEEE in the germline V gene. The ends were cut back, 5 bases at V and 0 bases at J, with 11 bases in the middle. The CDR3 contains 14 residues. The CDR3 loop is CASRVGHLNTEAFF. The CDR3, as DNA: TGTGCCAGCAGGGTGGGACACTTGAACACTGAAGCTTTCTTT.

The chain employs TRBV5-1 and TRBJ2-3, with a tentative D call TRBD2 (5 bases). The CDR3 runs 15 residues. Trimming pared 5 bases from V and 3 bases from J, leaving 16 bases between. Per the germline V gene, CDR1 is SGHRS and CDR2 is YFSETQ. DNA for the CDR3: TGCGCCAGCAGTATCGGGGTATTGGGGACAGATACGCAGTATTTT. Its translation: CASSIGVLGTDTQYF.

The V and J genes are TRBV4-3 and TRBJ2-3; a possible D gene is TRBD1 (6 bases). The germline CDR1 and CDR2 sequences are LGHNA and YSLEER. This CDR3 contains 15 residues. The V end lost 0 bases, the J end lost 5 bases, and 12 bases lay between the germline ends. The CDR3: CASSQDEQGRDTQYF. DNA of the CDR3: TGCGCCAGCAGCCAAGATGAGCAGGGGAGAGATACGCAGTATTTT.

The chain links TRBV6-4 to TRBJ2-1; tentative D call: TRBD1 (6 bases). This CDR3 region has 13 residues. V was trimmed by 2 bases and J by 5 bases, leaving 7 bases between them. Germline V lookup: CDR1 MRHNA, CDR2 SNTAGT. The CDR3 sequence: CASSDGTNNEQFF. CDR3 coding DNA: TGTGCCAGCAGTGACGGGACAAACAATGAGCAGTTCTTC.

This clone was counted only a few times. The chain carries TRBV27 and TRBJ2-7, with 12 nucleotides matching TRBD2. This CDR3 contains 13 residues. The V gene's germline CDR1 is MNHEY and CDR2 SMNVEV (reference sequence). With V trimmed by 9 bases and J by 7 bases, 7 bases remained unmatched. The CDR3 protein is CARVGLAGREQYF. The DNA of the CDR3 is TGTGCCAGGGTAGGACTAGCGGGAAGGGAGCAGTACTTC.

The chain joins TRBV7-9 to TRBJ1-5, with a tentative D call TRBD1 (5 bases). The CDR3 is 12 residues long. Germline V CDR1 and CDR2: SEHNR, FQNEAQ (reference sequence). V was trimmed by 6 bases and J by 4 bases, leaving 7 bases between them. In DNA, the CDR3 is TGTGCCAGCAGTGACAGTAATCAGCCCCAGCATTTT. Protein: CASSDSNQPQHF.

The V and J genes are TRBV11-2 and TRBJ1-2; 9 bases align to TRBD1. CDR1 and CDR2 from the germline V gene are SGHAT and FQNNGV. CDR3 length equals 13 residues. With 1 base clipped from V and 6 bases from J, the junction kept 0 bases outside the gene matches. This CDR3 reads CASSLGTGDGYTF. DNA of the CDR3: TGTGCCAGCAGCTTAGGGACAGGGGATGGCTACACCTTC.

In nucleotides, the CDR3 is TGTGCCAGCGGTACGGGGGGCAGTACAGATACGCAGTATTTT. This encodes CASGTGGSTDTQYF. This chain links TRBV6-6 with TRBJ2-3, with D possibly TRBD2 on 7 matching bases. Germline values: CDR1 MNHNY, CDR2 SVGAGI (reference sequence). The CDR3 has 14 residues. Trimming stripped 8 bases from V and 3 bases from J, with 15 bases between.

In its sample, this clone was seen a few times. V gene TRBV11-1 combines with J gene TRBJ2-3; 7 bases are a match to TRBD2. The J segment lost 6 bases and the V segment lost 4 bases, leaving 10 bases of the junction unmatched. The CDR3 is 15 amino acids. Germline lookup yields CDR1 SGHAT and CDR2 FQDESV (reference sequence). The CDR3 protein is CASSSAGSYIDTQYF. The CDR3 DNA reads TGTGCCAGCAGCTCAGCGGGATCCTACATCGATACGCAGTATTTT. The full variable domain, completed using reference TRBV11-1 and TRBJ2-3, is EAEVAQSPRYKITEKSQAVAFWCDPISGHATLYWYRQILGQGPELLVQFQDESVVDDSQLPKDRFSAERLKGVDSTLKIQPAELGDSAMYLCASSSAGSYIDTQYFGPGTRLTVL.

This clone has just a few counts. This chain joins TRBV13 and TRBJ2-7, with D hard to call. Germline V gene lookup returns CDR1 PRHDT and CDR2 FYEKMQ (reference sequence). The CDR3 is made up of 15 amino acids. V was clipped by 4 bases and J by 0 bases, with 13 bases between them. The CDR3 region has the DNA TGTGCCAGCAGCTCGTGGCAAGTCCGCTCCTACGAGCAGTACTTC. Protein: CASSSWQVRSYEQYF.

This clone was found a few times. The genes are TRBV29-1 and TRBJ2-5; no reliable D call. V was pared by 5 bases and J by 3 bases, with 13 bases between. Germline assignment: CDR1 SQVTM and CDR2 ANQGSEA. This CDR3 contains 13 residues. For the CDR3, the DNA is TGCAGCGTTCGAGGATGGTACGAAGAGACCCAGTACTTC. It is translated as CSVRGWYEETQYF.

This clone was observed a few times. The chain is built from TRBV7-9 and TRBJ2-1; TRBD1 matches at 7 bases. Germline V gene sequence: CDR1 SEHNR, CDR2 FQNEAQ (reference sequence). V dropped 5 bases and J dropped 4; count of bases not matched to a gene: 8. The CDR3 sequence is 15 residues long. The CDR3 here is CASSVGPGGYNEQFF. The CDR3 nucleotides are TGTGCCAGCAGCGTGGGGCCAGGGGGATACAATGAGCAGTTCTTC.

This clone was detected only a few times. The gene calls are TRBV6-5 and TRBJ1-3; D is possibly TRBD1 (6 bases). V was pared by 2 bases and J by 10 bases, with 12 bases between. Germline V gene data show CDR1 as MNHEY and CDR2 as SVGAGI. The CDR3 runs to 13 residues. The CDR3 DNA reads as TGTGCCAGCAGTTACGCCTGGGGGGCGACCATATATTTT. It is translated as CASSYAWGATIYF.

This clone was seen more than once but under ten times. The gene calls are TRBV4-2 and TRBJ2-6, with TRBD2 as a possible D gene (6 bases). V was pared by 3 bases and J by 4 bases, with 13 bases between. The CDR3 is 16 amino acids. Germline V lookup: CDR1 LGHNA, CDR2 YNFKEQ. In nucleotides, the CDR3 is TGTGCCAGCAGCCAGGGGGGTAGGGACGGGGCCAACGTCCTGACTTTC. Its protein product is CASSQGGRDGANVLTF.